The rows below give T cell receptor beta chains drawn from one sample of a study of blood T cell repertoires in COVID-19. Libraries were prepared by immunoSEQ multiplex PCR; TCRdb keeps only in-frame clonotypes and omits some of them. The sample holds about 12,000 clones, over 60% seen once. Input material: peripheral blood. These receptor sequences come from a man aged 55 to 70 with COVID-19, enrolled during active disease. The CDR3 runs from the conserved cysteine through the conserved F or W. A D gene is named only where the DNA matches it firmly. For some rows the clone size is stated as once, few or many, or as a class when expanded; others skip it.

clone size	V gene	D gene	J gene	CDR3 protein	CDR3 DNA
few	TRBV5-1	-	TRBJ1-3	CASSIRAGNTIYF	TGCGCCAGCAGTATCAGGGCTGGAAACACCATATATTTT
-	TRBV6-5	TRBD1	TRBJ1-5	CARRVQQGDPRPQHF	TGTGCCAGGAGGGTACAACAGGGGGATCCGCGACCCCAGCATTTT
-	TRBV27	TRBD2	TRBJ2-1	CASSFGLATYNEQFF	TGTGCCAGCAGTTTTGGACTAGCGACCTACAATGAGCAGTTCTTC
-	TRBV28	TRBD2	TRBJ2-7	CASSPLSVGRDEQYF	TGTGCCAGCAGTCCCCTCTCGGTGGGGAGGGACGAGCAGTACTTC
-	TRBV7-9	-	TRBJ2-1	CASSLAASRDYNEQFF	TGTGCCAGCAGCTTAGCGGCTAGCAGAGATTACAATGAGCAGTTCTTC
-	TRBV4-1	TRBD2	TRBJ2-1	CASSQDLAASYNEQFF	TGCGCCAGCAGCCAAGACCTAGCGGCATCCTACAATGAGCAGTTCTTC
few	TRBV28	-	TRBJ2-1	CASLTGDSYNEQFF	TGTGCCAGCCTCACAGGAGATTCCTACAATGAGCAGTTCTTC
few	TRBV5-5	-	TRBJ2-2	CASSSARLSNTGELFF	TGTGCCAGCAGCTCCGCGCGGCTGTCGAACACCGGGGAGCTGTTTTTT
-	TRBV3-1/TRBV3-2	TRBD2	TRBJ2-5	CASSRRWGGETQYF	TGTGCCAGCAGCCGTCGATGGGGGGGGGAGACCCAGTACTTC
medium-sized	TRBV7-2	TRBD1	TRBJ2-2	CASSSTPGTGSTGELFF	TGTGCCAGCAGCTCCACACCCGGGACAGGGAGCACCGGGGAGCTGTTTTTT
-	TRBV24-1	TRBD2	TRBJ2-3	CASGASGVATDTQYF	TGTGCCAGCGGGGCCAGCGGGGTGGCCACAGATACGCAGTATTTT
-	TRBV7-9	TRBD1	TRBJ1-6	CASSQRDSLLGSPLHF	TGTGCCAGCAGCCAAAGGGACAGCCTCTTAGGGTCACCCCTCCACTTT
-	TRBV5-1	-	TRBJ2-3	CASGGYTDTQYF	TGCGCCTCCGGGGGATACACAGATACGCAGTATTTT
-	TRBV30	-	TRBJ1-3	CAWSKNLNSGNTIYF	TGTGCCTGGAGTAAAAATTTAAACTCTGGAAACACCATATATTTT
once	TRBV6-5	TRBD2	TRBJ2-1	CASTRGGNEQFF	TGTGCCAGCACCCGGGGGGGAAATGAGCAGTTCTTC
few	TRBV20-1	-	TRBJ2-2	CSASNRINTGELFF	TGCAGTGCTAGTAACAGGATTAACACCGGGGAGCTGTTTTTT
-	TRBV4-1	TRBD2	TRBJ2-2	CASSFTFSGGAVGELFF	TGCGCCAGCAGCTTTACTTTTAGCGGGGGGGCTGTCGGGGAGCTGTTTTTT
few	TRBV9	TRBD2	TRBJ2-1	CASSGSSGSSYNEQFF	TGTGCCAGCAGCGGATCTAGCGGGAGTTCCTACAATGAGCAGTTCTTC
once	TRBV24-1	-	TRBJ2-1	CATSDIGVRQFF	TGTGCCACCAGTGACATCGGAGTTCGGCAGTTCTTC
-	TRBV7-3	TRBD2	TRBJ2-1	CASSLVLAGVNEQFF	TGTGCCAGCAGCTTAGTTCTAGCGGGAGTGAATGAGCAGTTCTTC
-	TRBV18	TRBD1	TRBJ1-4	CASAQGADEKLFF	TGTGCCAGCGCTCAGGGGGCGGATGAAAAACTGTTTTTT
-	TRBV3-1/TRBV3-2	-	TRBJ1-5	CASSQDNRANQPQHF	TGTGCCAGCAGCCAAGATAACAGGGCGAATCAGCCCCAGCATTTT
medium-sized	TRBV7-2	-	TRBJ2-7	CASSLAVGLGSYEQYF	TGTGCCAGCAGCTTAGCGGTGGGACTCGGGTCCTACGAGCAGTACTTC
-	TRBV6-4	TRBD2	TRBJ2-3	CASSERGESDTQYF	TGTGCCAGCAGCGAGCGGGGGGAGTCAGATACGCAGTATTTT
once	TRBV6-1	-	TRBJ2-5	CASSEAPASAPGETQYF	TGTGCCAGCAGTGAAGCGCCGGCTAGCGCGCCTGGGGAGACCCAGTACTTC
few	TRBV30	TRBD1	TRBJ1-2	CAWSGPRTGDYGYTF	TGTGCCTGGAGTGGCCCCCGGACAGGGGACTATGGCTACACCTTC
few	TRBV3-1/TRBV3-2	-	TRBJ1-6	CASSQDLYSIYSPLHF	TGTGCCAGCAGCCAAGATTTGTACAGTATATATTCACCCCTCCACTTT